These 20 T cell receptor beta chains originate from one sample sequenced in a study of blood T cell repertoires in COVID-19. Some clones are missing from TCRdb's copy, which holds only in-frame ones; the method was immunoSEQ multiplex PCR. Of 60,000 to 65,000 clones in the sample, roughly 84% were seen once. The sequenced sample consisted of peripheral blood. These receptors were collected from a woman of 80 years or more with active or convalescent COVID-19.

This clone was counted a single time. Other DNA sequences in this specimen translate into the identical CDR3. V and J are TRBV7-9 and TRBJ1-2, with 9 positions matching TRBD1. Germline loops: CDR1 SEHNR, CDR2 FQNEAQ (reference sequence). Trimming cost V 5 bases and J 6 bases; bases outside gene matches: 7. This CDR3 has 14 amino acids. The CDR3 DNA reads as TGTGCCAGCAGCCCAGGACAGGGGATGGATGGCTACACCTTC. As protein: CASSPGQGMDGYTF.

The V gene is TRBV2, the J gene TRBJ1-1; no definite D call. This CDR3 region has 14 residues. CDR1 SNHLY and CDR2 FYNNEI come from the germline V gene. V was cut by 2 bases and J by 7 bases, with 14 bases left in between. This chain's CDR3 is CASSENEEPGEAFF. DNA of the CDR3: TGTGCCAGCAGTGAAAACGAGGAACCGGGTGAAGCTTTCTTT. The variable domain in full, completed from reference TRBV2 and TRBJ1-1, reads EPEVTQTPSHQVTQMGQEVILRCVPISNHLYFYWYRQILGQKVEFLVSFYNNEISEKSEIFDDQFSVERPDGSNFTLKIRSTKLEDSAMYFCASSENEEPGEAFFGQGTRLTVV.

This chain uses TRBV19 with TRBJ1-2; 9 bases agree with TRBD1. This CDR3 is 13 amino acids long. V trimming: 9 bases; J trimming: 6 bases; junction bases outside the gene matches: 8. CDR1 and CDR2 (germline): LNHDA, SQIVND (reference sequence). For the CDR3, the DNA is TGTGCCAGCCTGAGGGACAGGGTGAATGGCTACACCTTC. The encoded protein is CASLRDRVNGYTF.

The chain employs TRBV5-1 and TRBJ1-2; 8 bases align to TRBD1. The CDR3 contains 14 residues. Per the germline V gene, CDR1 is SGHRS and CDR2 is YFSETQ. Trimming removed 6 bases from V and 5 bases from J; junction bases left unmatched: 9. The CDR3 sequence: CASKWGTGNYGYTF. The CDR3 DNA sequence: TGCGCCAGCAAGTGGGGGACAGGAAATTATGGCTACACCTTC. Full variable domain (missing parts from reference TRBV5-1 and TRBJ1-2): KAGVTQTPRYLIKTRGQQVTLSCSPISGHRSVSWYQQTPGQGLQFLFEYFSETQRNKGNFPGRFSGRQFSNSRSEMNVSTLELGDSALYLCASKWGTGNYGYTFGSGTRLTVV.

The chain links TRBV6-6 to TRBJ2-1; unclear D gene. CDR3 length: 11 amino acids. Germline lookup yields CDR1 MNHNY and CDR2 SVGAGI (reference sequence). Trimming left V 2 bases short and J 6 bases short, with 2 bases between. The chain's CDR3 is CASSYRNEQFF. The CDR3 coding sequence is TGTGCCAGCAGTTACCGCAATGAGCAGTTCTTC.

V gene TRBV27 combines with J gene TRBJ1-1; 10 nucleotides agree with TRBD1. The CDR3 consists of 16 residues. V lost 4 bases and J lost 1; bases outside the gene matches: 6. Germline V gene sequence: CDR1 MNHEY, CDR2 SMNVEV (reference sequence). The chain's CDR3 is CASSSGQGWGNTEAFF. The DNA of the CDR3 is TGTGCCAGCAGTTCGGGACAGGGGTGGGGGAACACTGAAGCTTTCTTT.

The gene calls are TRBV27 and TRBJ1-4; TRBD1 matches at 8 bases. The junction had 5 bases not matched to a gene; V was cut back by 0 bases and J by 8 bases. CDR3 length: 15 residues. Germline CDR1 and CDR2: MNHEY and SMNVEV (reference sequence). CDR3: CASSLSGQGYEKLFF. For the CDR3, the DNA is TGTGCCAGCAGTTTATCCGGACAGGGTTACGAAAAACTGTTTTTT.

V is TRBV12-3 or TRBV12-4 and J is TRBJ1-2; D might be TRBD1 (6 bases). This CDR3 is 12 amino acids long. With 5 bases removed from V and 4 bases from J, the gap between germline ends came to 8 bases. CDR3: CASSPGVYGYTF. Here the CDR3 DNA reads TGTGCCAGCAGTCCAGGGGTCTATGGCTACACCTTC.

The rearrangement links TRBV18 to TRBJ1-6; D is possibly TRBD1 (5 bases). Trimming cost V 6 bases and J 7 bases, with 16 bases left between them. From germline, CDR1 is KGHSH and CDR2 LQKENI. CDR3 size: 15 residues. The CDR3 loop is CASSARDAGNSPLHF. The CDR3 DNA sequence: TGTGCCAGCTCTGCCCGGGACGCGGGGAATTCACCCCTCCACTTT.

This chain connects TRBV9 to TRBJ2-7; possibly TRBD1 for D (5 bases). This CDR3 region has 13 residues. V lost 3 bases and J 7 bases, leaving 14 bases between the germline ends. CDR1 SGDLS and CDR2 YYNGEE come from the germline V gene. The CDR3 DNA follows: TGTGCCAGCAGCGGGGGCCCAACTACGGAGCAGTACTTC. This encodes CASSGGPTTEQYF.

This chain joins TRBV19 and TRBJ2-6, with D perhaps TRBD1 (6 bases). There are 16 residues in the CDR3. The germline V gene has CDR1 LNHDA and CDR2 SQIVND (reference sequence). V lost 5 bases to trimming and J lost 2 bases, with 13 bases between them. Here the CDR3 DNA reads TGTGCCAGTAGTGACCCACACAGGGCTGGGGCCAACGTCCTGACTTTC. Its translation is CASSDPHRAGANVLTF.

There are a few counts of this clone. This rearrangement joins TRBV29-1 to TRBJ2-7; 11 bases fit TRBD1. V trimming: 7 bases; J trimming: 6 bases; junction bases outside the gene matches: 8. CDR1 is SQVTM and CDR2 is ANQGSEA in the germline V gene. The CDR3 length is 13 residues. In DNA, the CDR3 is TGCAGCGCCGTAGGACAGGGGGCCGGCGAGCAGTACTTC. Translating it yields CSAVGQGAGEQYF.

The sample holds a few counts of this clone. J is TRBJ1-6 and V is TRBV5-8; maybe TRBD1 (5 bases). CDR1 SGHTS and CDR2 YDEGEE come from the germline V gene. Trimming shortened V by 4 bases and J by 9 bases, and 17 bases separated the two germline ends. The CDR3 runs 15 residues. In DNA, the CDR3 is TGTGCCAGCAGCCCAAGGGTTTCAGGGTCTTCACCCCTCCACTTT. Encoded protein: CASSPRVSGSSPLHF.

The chain joins TRBV2 to TRBJ1-2; 7 positions match TRBD1. Trimming cost V 6 bases and J 8 bases; bases outside gene matches: 9. The CDR3 extends over 13 amino acids. Germline assignment: CDR1 SNHLY and CDR2 FYNNEI. The CDR3 reads CASRVSGGDGYTF. The CDR3 region has the DNA TGTGCCAGCAGAGTTTCAGGGGGAGACGGCTACACCTTC.

A word on this clone: At one end the junction does not follow the germline gene, possibly because of a read error. The chain is built from TRBV11-2 and TRBJ2-1, with TRBD2 matching 13 bases. Germline V gene lookup returns CDR1 SGHAT and CDR2 FQNNGV. The CDR3 is 15 residues long. The CDR3 bases are TGTGCCAGCAGCTACACTAGCGGGGGGGGCAATCAGCAGTTCTTC. Translation: CASSYTSGGGNQQFF.

The chain recombines TRBV10-3 with TRBJ2-3; D remains ambiguous. Germline V gives CDR1 ENHRY, CDR2 SYGVKD. The CDR3 extends over 12 amino acids. Trimming took 8 bases from V and 2 from J, leaving 8 bases between them. The CDR3 loop reads CAIGQNTDTQYF. The CDR3 nucleotides are TGTGCCATCGGTCAGAACACAGATACGCAGTATTTT.

This clone was found a few times. The J gene is TRBJ2-5, the V gene TRBV3-1 (or the pseudogene TRBV3-2), with D perhaps TRBD2 (5 bases). Trimming took off 2 bases at V and 9 bases at J, with 10 bases between the two ends. The CDR3 spans 12 residues. Germline values: CDR1 LGHDT, CDR2 YNNKEL (reference sequence). CDR3 sequence (DNA): TGTGCCAGCAGCCAAATTTTCGGGGCCCAGTACTTC. Protein sequence: CASSQIFGAQYF.

The chain joins TRBV11-1 to TRBJ2-3; perhaps TRBD2 as D (6 bases). The CDR3 runs to 16 residues. CDR1 SGHAT and CDR2 FQDESV come from the germline V gene (reference sequence). The V gene lost 5 bases and the J gene lost 0 bases, with 15 bases spanning the gap. The CDR3, as DNA: TGTGCCAGCAGCCCATCCTTCGGGGGTAGCACAGATACGCAGTATTTT. Its translation is CASSPSFGGSTDTQYF.

The V and J genes are TRBV3-1 (or the pseudogene TRBV3-2) and TRBJ2-3, with D tentatively TRBD1 (6 bases). Germline CDR1 is LGHDT and CDR2 is YNNKEL (reference sequence). V was trimmed by 1 base and J by 3 bases, leaving 14 bases between them. The CDR3 spans 16 residues. The DNA of the CDR3 is TGTGCCAGCAGCCAAGCGATTTACAGGGCGACAGATACGCAGTATTTT. It specifies CASSQAIYRATDTQYF.

The rearrangement uses TRBV18 and TRBJ1-2, with D tentatively TRBD1 (5 bases). Germline assignment: CDR1 KGHSH and CDR2 LQKENI. The CDR3 has 13 residues. V was clipped by 3 bases and J by 7 bases, with 12 bases between them. The chain's CDR3 is CASSPMKQGGYTF. In DNA, the CDR3 is TGTGCCAGCTCACCGATGAAGCAGGGTGGCTACACCTTC.